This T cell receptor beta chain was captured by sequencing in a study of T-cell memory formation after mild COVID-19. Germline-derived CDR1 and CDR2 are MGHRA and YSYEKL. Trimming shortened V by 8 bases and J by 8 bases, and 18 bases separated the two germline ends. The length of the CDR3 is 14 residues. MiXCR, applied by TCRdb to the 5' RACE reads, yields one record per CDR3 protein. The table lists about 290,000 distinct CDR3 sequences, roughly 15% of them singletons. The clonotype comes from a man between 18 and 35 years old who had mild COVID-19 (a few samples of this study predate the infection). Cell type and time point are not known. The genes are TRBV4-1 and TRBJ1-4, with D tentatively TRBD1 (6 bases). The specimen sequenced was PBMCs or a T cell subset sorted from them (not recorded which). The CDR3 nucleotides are TGCGCCAGCTTGGACAGAGGGGTTAAGGAAAAACTGTTTTTT. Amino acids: CASLDRGVKEKLFF.